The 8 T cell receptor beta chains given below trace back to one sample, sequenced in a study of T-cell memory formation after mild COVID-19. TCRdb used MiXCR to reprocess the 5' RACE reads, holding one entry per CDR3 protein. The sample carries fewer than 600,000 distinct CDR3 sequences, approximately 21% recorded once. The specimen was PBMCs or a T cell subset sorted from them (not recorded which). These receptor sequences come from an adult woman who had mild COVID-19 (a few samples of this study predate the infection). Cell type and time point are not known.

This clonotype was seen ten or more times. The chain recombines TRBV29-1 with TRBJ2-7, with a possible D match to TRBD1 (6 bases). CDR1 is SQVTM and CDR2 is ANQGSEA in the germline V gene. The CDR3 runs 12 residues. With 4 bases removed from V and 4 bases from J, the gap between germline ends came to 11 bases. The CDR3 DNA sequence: TGCAGCGTTGCGGGCCAGGGGTACGAGCAGTACTTC. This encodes CSVAGQGYEQYF.

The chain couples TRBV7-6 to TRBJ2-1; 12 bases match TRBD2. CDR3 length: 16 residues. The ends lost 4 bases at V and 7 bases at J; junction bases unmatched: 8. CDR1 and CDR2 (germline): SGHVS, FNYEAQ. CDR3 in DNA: TGTGCCAGCAGCTCCCGACTAGCGGGAGTTACAAATGAGCAGTTCTTC. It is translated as CASSSRLAGVTNEQFF.

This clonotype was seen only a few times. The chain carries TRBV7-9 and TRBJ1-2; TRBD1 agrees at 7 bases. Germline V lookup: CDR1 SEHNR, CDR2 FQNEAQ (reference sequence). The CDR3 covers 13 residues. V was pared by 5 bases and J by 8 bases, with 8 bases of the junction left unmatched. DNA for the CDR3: TGTGCCAGCAGCGAAACAGGGGTAGGCGGCTACACCTTC. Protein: CASSETGVGGYTF.

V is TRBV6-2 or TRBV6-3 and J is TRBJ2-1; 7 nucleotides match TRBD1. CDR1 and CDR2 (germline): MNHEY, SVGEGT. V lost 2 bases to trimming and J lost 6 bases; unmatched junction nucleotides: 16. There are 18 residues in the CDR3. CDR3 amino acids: CASSYRNTGAPGGNEQFF. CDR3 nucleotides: TGTGCCAGCAGTTACCGAAACACAGGGGCCCCTGGGGGCAATGAGCAGTTCTTC.

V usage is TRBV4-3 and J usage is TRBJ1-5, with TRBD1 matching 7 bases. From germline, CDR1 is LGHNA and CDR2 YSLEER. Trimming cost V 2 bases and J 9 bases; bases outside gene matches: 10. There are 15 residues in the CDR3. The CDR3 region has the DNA TGCGCCAGCAGCCAATCGAGGACAGGCGGCGGGCCCCAGCATTTT. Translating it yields CASSQSRTGGGPQHF.

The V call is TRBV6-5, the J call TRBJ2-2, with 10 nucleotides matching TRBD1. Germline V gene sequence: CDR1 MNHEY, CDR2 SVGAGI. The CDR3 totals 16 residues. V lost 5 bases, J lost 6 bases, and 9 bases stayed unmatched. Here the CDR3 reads CASSATGTGVAGELFF. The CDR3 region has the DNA TGTGCCAGCAGTGCAACCGGGACAGGGGTCGCCGGGGAGCTGTTTTTT.

The CDR3 region has the DNA TGCAGCGTTGCACTAGCGGCTGACAATGAGCAGTTCTTC. It specifies CSVALAADNEQFF. The V and J genes are TRBV29-1 and TRBJ2-1; TRBD2 agrees at 8 bases. Losses at the gene ends were 4 bases for V and 5 bases for J; bases not matched to a gene: 4. CDR3 size: 13 residues. Germline loops: CDR1 SQVTM, CDR2 ANQGSEA.

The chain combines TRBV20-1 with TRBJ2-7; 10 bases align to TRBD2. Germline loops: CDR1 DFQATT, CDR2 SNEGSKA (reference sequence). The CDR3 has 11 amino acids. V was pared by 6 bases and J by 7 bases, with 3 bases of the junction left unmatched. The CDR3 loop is CSATAGGEQYF. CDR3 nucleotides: TGCAGTGCCACAGCGGGAGGGGAGCAGTACTTC.